These T cell receptor beta chains were read from a single sample in a study of OX40 agonist ivuxolimab in advanced cancers. Profiled with immunoSEQ multiplex PCR; TCRdb holds only in-frame clones, not every one. The sample yields 80,000 to 95,000 clones, around four fifths seen once. The sample was CD4+ or CD8+ T cells sorted from blood, taken in a trial of the OX40 agonist ivuxolimab. The source is an adult with an advanced solid tumor such as melanoma, head and neck, liver or kidney cancer. The CDR3 runs from the conserved cysteine through the conserved F or W. D genes are given only for firm matches. Size values are once, few and many counts, or a class for expanded clones, and some rows have none.

J gene,clone size,D gene,V gene,CDR3 protein,CDR3 DNA
TRBJ1-1,.,.,TRBV29-1,CSVVRQRVNTEAFF,TGCAGCGTTGTACGACAGCGAGTGAACACTGAAGCTTTCTTT
TRBJ1-4,.,.,TRBV7-2,CASSSAGGYEKLFF,TGTGCCAGCAGCTCGGCGGGGGGGTATGAAAAACTGTTTTTT
TRBJ2-5,.,TRBD1,TRBV5-1,CASSASDRGHEKTQYF,TGCGCCAGCAGCGCGAGTGACAGGGGGCACGAAAAGACCCAGTACTTC
TRBJ2-1,.,.,TRBV5-1,CASSLGAITTYNEQFF,TGCGCCAGCAGCCTAGGGGCGATTACGACCTACAATGAGCAGTTCTTC
TRBJ2-3,once,.,TRBV28,CASSSPDGDTQYF,TGTGCCAGCAGTTCCCCCGACGGAGATACGCAGTATTTT
TRBJ1-5,.,.,TRBV19,CASSTLVGGVSQPQHF,TGTGCCAGCTCTACCCTCGTGGGGGGGGTAAGTCAGCCCCAGCATTTT
TRBJ2-7,.,.,TRBV28,CASRTPGTLIGYEQYF,TGTGCCAGCAGGACACCCGGGACCCTAATAGGCTACGAGCAGTACTTC
TRBJ1-5,.,.,TRBV10-3,CAISEGSNQPQHF,TGTGCCATCAGTGAAGGTTCCAATCAGCCCCAGCATTTT
TRBJ2-3,.,.,TRBV5-4,CASSDGRDSSTDTQYF,TGTGCCAGCAGCGACGGGAGGGACAGTAGCACAGATACGCAGTATTTT
TRBJ2-7,once,TRBD1,TRBV30,CAWTSGGVPYEQYF,TGTGCCTGGACCTCAGGGGGCGTCCCCTACGAGCAGTACTTC
TRBJ1-6,.,.,TRBV28,CASGYRKRPPNSPLHF,TGTGCCAGCGGATACCGGAAACGCCCACCCAATTCACCCCTCCACTTT
TRBJ1-6,.,TRBD1,TRBV5-4,CASSSGQGNSPLHF,TGTGCCAGCAGCTCGGGACAGGGAAATTCACCCCTCCACTTT
TRBJ1-6,.,TRBD1,TRBV29-1,CSATQGATDSPLHF,TGCAGCGCCACACAGGGGGCGACAGATTCACCCCTCCACTTT
TRBJ2-2,.,.,TRBV27,CASSLQPNTGELFF,TGTGCCAGCAGTTTACAGCCTAACACCGGGGAGCTGTTTTTT
TRBJ1-1,.,.,TRBV6-1,CASSANPWAGGRTEAFF,TGTGCCAGCAGTGCCAACCCCTGGGCCGGGGGGAGGACTGAAGCTTTCTTT
TRBJ2-7,.,.,TRBV7-3,CASSLTGADEQYF,TGTGCCAGCAGCTTAACAGGGGCTGACGAGCAGTACTTC
TRBJ2-3,.,TRBD2,TRBV6-5,CASSYTRLAGAQQYF,TGTGCCAGCAGTTATACGAGGCTAGCGGGGGCCCAGCAGTATTTT
TRBJ1-3,once,.,TRBV19,CASSMPGSGNTIYF,TGTGCCAGTAGTATGCCCGGCTCTGGAAACACCATATATTTT
TRBJ1-6,few,.,TRBV10-1,CARKVERGSPLHF,TGCGCCAGAAAGGTAGAAAGGGGTTCACCCCTCCACTTT
TRBJ1-1,.,.,TRBV5-1,CASSEQGGEGEAFF,TGCGCCAGCAGCGAACAGGGAGGAGAGGGGGAAGCTTTCTTT
TRBJ2-5,.,TRBD1,TRBV5-4,CASSQDRGQTQYF,TGTGCCAGCAGCCAGGACAGGGGTCAAACCCAGTACTTC
TRBJ1-1,.,.,TRBV5-6,CASSLFGGNTEAFF,TGTGCCAGCAGCTTGTTCGGCGGTAACACTGAAGCTTTCTTT
TRBJ1-4,.,TRBD1,TRBV27,CASRRTGATTTNEKLFF,TGTGCCAGCCGAAGGACAGGTGCTACTACAACTAATGAAAAACTGTTTTTT
TRBJ1-1,.,.,TRBV6-5,CASRPSLGGRTEAFF,TGTGCCAGCAGACCATCCCTTGGGGGGAGGACTGAAGCTTTCTTT
TRBJ1-4,.,.,TRBV2,CASREGPLNEKLFF,TGTGCCAGCAGGGAGGGACCGCTCAATGAAAAACTGTTTTTT
TRBJ2-7,.,TRBD1,TRBV29-1,CSVGAGGSYEQYF,TGCAGCGTTGGGGCAGGGGGCTCCTACGAGCAGTACTTC
TRBJ1-2,.,TRBD1,TRBV4-3,CASSQAIGGQNYGYTF,TGCGCCAGCAGCCAAGCGATAGGGGGACAGAACTATGGCTACACCTTC
TRBJ2-3,once,.,TRBV5-1,CASSLGGSTDTQYF,TGCGCCAGCAGCCTCGGGGGAAGCACAGATACGCAGTATTTT